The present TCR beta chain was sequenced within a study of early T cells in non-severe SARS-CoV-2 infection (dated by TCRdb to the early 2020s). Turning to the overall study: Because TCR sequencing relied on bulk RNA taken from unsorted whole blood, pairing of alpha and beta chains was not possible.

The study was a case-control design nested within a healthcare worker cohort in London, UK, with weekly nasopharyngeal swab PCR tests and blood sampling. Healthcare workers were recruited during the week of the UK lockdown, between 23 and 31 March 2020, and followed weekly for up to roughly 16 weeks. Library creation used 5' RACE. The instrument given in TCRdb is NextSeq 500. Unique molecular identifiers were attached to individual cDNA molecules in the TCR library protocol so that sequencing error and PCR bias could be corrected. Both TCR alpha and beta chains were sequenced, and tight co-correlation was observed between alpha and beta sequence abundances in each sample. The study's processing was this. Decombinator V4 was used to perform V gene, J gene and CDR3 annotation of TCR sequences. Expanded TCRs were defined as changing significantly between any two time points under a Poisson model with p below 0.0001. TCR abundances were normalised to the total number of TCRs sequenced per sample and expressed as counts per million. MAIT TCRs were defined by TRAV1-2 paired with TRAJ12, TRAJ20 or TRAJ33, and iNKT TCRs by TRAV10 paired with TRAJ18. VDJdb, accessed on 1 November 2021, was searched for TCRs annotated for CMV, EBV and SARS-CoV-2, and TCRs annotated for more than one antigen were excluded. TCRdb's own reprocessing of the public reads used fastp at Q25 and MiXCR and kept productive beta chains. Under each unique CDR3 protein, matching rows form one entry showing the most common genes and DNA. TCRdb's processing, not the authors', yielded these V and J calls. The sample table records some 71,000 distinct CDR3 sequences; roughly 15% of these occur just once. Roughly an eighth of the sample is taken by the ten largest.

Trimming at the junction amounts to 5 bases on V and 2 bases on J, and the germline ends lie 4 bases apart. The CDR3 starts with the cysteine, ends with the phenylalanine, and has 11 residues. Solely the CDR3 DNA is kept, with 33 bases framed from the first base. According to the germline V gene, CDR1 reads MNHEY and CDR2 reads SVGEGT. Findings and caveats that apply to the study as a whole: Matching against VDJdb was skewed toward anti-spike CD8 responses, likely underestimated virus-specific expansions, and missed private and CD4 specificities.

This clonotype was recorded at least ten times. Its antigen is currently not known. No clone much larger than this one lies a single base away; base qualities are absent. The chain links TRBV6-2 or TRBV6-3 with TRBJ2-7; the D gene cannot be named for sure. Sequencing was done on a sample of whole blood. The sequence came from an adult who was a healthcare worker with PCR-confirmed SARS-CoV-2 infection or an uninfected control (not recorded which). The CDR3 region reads CASSQTYEQYF. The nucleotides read TGTGCCAGCAGTCAGACCTACGAGCAGTACTTC.